These 23 T cell receptor beta chains came from one sample sequenced in a study of control samples from healthy donors and cancer patients. Repertoires were generated with immunoSEQ multiplex PCR, while TCRdb's copy carries only in-frame clones and drops some. This sample has 140,000 to 150,000 clones; roughly 93% occur once, and the top ten carry roughly 5.5%. The sequencing input was blood. Source of these receptors: a man between 18 and 29 years old in good health.

This clone was observed at least ten times. V and J are TRBV6-5 and TRBJ1-5; D gene uncertain. The V gene's germline CDR1 is MNHEY and CDR2 SVGAGI. V lost 8 bases and J lost 0, with 11 bases in between. The CDR3 runs to 14 residues. CDR3 loop: CASDLITSNQPQHF. The CDR3 coding sequence is TGTGCCAGCGACCTGATTACTAGCAATCAGCCCCAGCATTTT.

The V gene is TRBV4-3, the J gene TRBJ1-1; the D is unclear. Trimming removed 4 bases from V and 7 bases from J, with 19 bases in between. The CDR3 covers 15 residues. Germline V CDR1 and CDR2: LGHNA, YSLEER. The CDR3 is CASSPLEAGGSEAFF. The CDR3 DNA sequence: TGCGCCAGCAGCCCTCTAGAGGCAGGAGGTAGTGAAGCTTTCTTT.

The chain combines TRBV27 with TRBJ2-7; D may match TRBD1 or TRBD2 (6 bases each). Germline CDR1 is MNHEY and CDR2 is SMNVEV (reference sequence). V lost 1 base and J lost 3, with 13 bases in between. This CDR3 is 15 amino acids long. The CDR3 sequence: CASSLLRDKFYEQYF. The DNA for the CDR3 is TGTGCCAGCAGTTTATTGCGGGACAAATTCTACGAGCAGTACTTC.

This sequence joins TRBV6-5 and TRBJ2-1; D might be TRBD1 (5 bases). The V end lost 2 bases, the J end lost 6 bases, and 11 bases lay between the germline ends. CDR1 is MNHEY, CDR2 SVGAGI, per germline. CDR3 size: 14 residues. CDR3 protein: CASSYGQGGNEQFF. The CDR3 nucleotides are TGTGCCAGCAGTTACGGGCAGGGTGGCAATGAGCAGTTCTTC.

This clone was recorded a few times. V usage is TRBV29-1 and J usage is TRBJ1-1; tentatively, D is TRBD1 (5 bases). Trimming left V 4 bases short and J 5 bases short, with 14 bases between. The CDR3 runs 13 residues. The germline V gene encodes CDR1 SQVTM and CDR2 ANQGSEA. CDR3 sequence: CSVVGGGSTEAFF. CDR3 nucleotide sequence: TGCAGCGTTGTCGGGGGGGGTTCGACTGAAGCTTTCTTT.

This clone was counted a few times. This sequence joins TRBV7-2 and TRBJ2-3, with D uncertain. Germline V gene data show CDR1 as SGHTA and CDR2 as FQGNSA. V lost 6 bases to trimming and J lost 2 bases, with 3 bases between them. The CDR3 totals 11 residues. CDR3 DNA: TGTGCCAGCAGATCCACAGATACGCAGTATTTT. Its protein product is CASRSTDTQYF.

The chain uses TRBV19 and TRBJ2-1; D gene ambiguous. V lost 6 bases to trimming and J lost 2 bases, with 2 bases between them. The length of the CDR3 is 11 residues. Germline V gives CDR1 LNHDA, CDR2 SQIVND (reference sequence). The CDR3 region is CASRAYNEQFF. CDR3 bases: TGTGCCAGTAGAGCCTACAATGAGCAGTTCTTC.

The genes are TRBV7-2 and TRBJ2-5, with 8 bases that match TRBD1. V lost 5 bases, J lost 5 bases, and 13 bases stayed unmatched. Looked up from germline, CDR1 is SGHTA and CDR2 is FQGNSA. This CDR3 contains 16 residues. The CDR3 protein is CASSQRQGLPLETQYF. The CDR3 DNA is TGTGCCAGCAGCCAAAGACAGGGGCTCCCGCTGGAGACCCAGTACTTC.

The J gene is TRBJ2-3, the V gene TRBV11-2; TRBD1 aligns across 7 bases. Trimming cost V 5 bases and J 4 bases; bases outside gene matches: 12. This CDR3 is 16 amino acids long. The germline gives CDR1 SGHAT, CDR2 FQNNGV. The CDR3 nucleotides are TGTGCCAGCAGCCCTCGACGGGACAGAATATCAGATACGCAGTATTTT. It is translated as CASSPRRDRISDTQYF.

The rearrangement uses TRBV11-3 and TRBJ2-3; no reliable D call. CDR3 size: 12 residues. The V end was cut by 4 bases, the J end by 7 bases, with 9 bases between. Germline loops: CDR1 SGHNT, CDR2 YENEEA. CDR3 DNA: TGTGCCAGCAGCTCCGATTCGTATACGCAGTATTTT. It yields the protein CASSSDSYTQYF.

This chain connects TRBV27 to TRBJ2-2; weak D call: TRBD2 (6 bases). V was cut by 1 base and J by 1 base, with 13 bases left in between. The V gene's germline CDR1 is MNHEY and CDR2 SMNVEV (reference sequence). This CDR3 has 17 residues. CDR3 DNA sequence: TGTGCCAGCAGTTTATATCCGGGAGCCATGAACACCGGGGAGCTGTTTTTT. Protein: CASSLYPGAMNTGELFF.

This clone was recorded many times. J is TRBJ2-5 and V is TRBV4-1, with TRBD1 identical over 9 bases. The CDR3 spans 15 residues. Germline V gene lookup returns CDR1 MGHRA and CDR2 YSYEKL. Unmatched junction bases numbered 8, after V lost 4 bases and J lost 5 bases. The CDR3 DNA sequence: TGCGCCAGCAGCCTAGCTACAGGGGGCTATGAGACCCAGTACTTC. Translated, it gives CASSLATGGYETQYF.

The J gene is TRBJ2-7, the V gene TRBV5-1; no clear D gene. Germline loops: CDR1 SGHRS, CDR2 YFSETQ. The germline V and J ends were trimmed by 3 bases and 3 bases, with 10 bases remaining between them. The CDR3 length is 13 residues. CDR3 loop: CASSSKIHYEQYF. DNA of the CDR3: TGCGCCAGCAGCTCCAAAATTCACTACGAGCAGTACTTC.

The gene calls are TRBV20-1 and TRBJ1-2; D is unresolved. Looked up from germline, CDR1 is DFQATT and CDR2 is SNEGSKA (reference sequence). V lost 0 bases and J lost 10, with 9 bases in between. The CDR3 spans 11 residues. CDR3 amino acids: CSARDIWSYTF. The CDR3 region has the DNA TGCAGTGCTAGAGATATTTGGTCCTACACCTTC.

This chain joins TRBV9 and TRBJ2-7; 10 bases fit TRBD1. The germline gives CDR1 SGDLS, CDR2 YYNGEE. V trimming: 4 bases; J trimming: 3 bases; junction bases outside the gene matches: 7. This CDR3 comprises 15 residues. CDR3 sequence reads: CASSPWDRGIYEQYF. In nucleotides, the CDR3 is TGTGCCAGCAGCCCTTGGGACAGGGGAATCTACGAGCAGTACTTC. The complete variable domain, with remaining parts taken from reference TRBV9 and TRBJ2-7, reads DSGVTQTPKHLITATGQRVTLRCSPRSGDLSVYWYQQSLDQGLQFLIQYYNGEERAKGNILERFSAQQFPDLHSELNLSSLELGDSALYFCASSPWDRGIYEQYFGPGTRLTVT.

The V and J genes are TRBV7-2 and TRBJ1-5, with a weak D call TRBD1 (5 bases). The V and J ends lost 1 base and 0 bases respectively, with 16 bases between them. CDR1 and CDR2 (germline): SGHTA, FQGNSA. This CDR3 comprises 18 residues. CDR3 sequence reads: CASSLVRSGRYSNQPQHF. In nucleotides, the CDR3 is TGTGCCAGCAGCTTAGTTCGGTCAGGGAGATATAGCAATCAGCCCCAGCATTTT.

The V gene is TRBV3-1 (or the pseudogene TRBV3-2), the J gene TRBJ1-1; no reliable D call. V shed 5 bases and J shed 1 base, with 8 bases lying between them. CDR1 LGHDT and CDR2 YNNKEL come from the germline V gene (reference sequence). CDR3 size: 13 residues. The CDR3 here is CASSEITNTEAFF. The CDR3 nucleotides are TGTGCCAGCAGCGAAATCACGAACACTGAAGCTTTCTTT.

The genes are TRBV7-6 and TRBJ2-7; D is tentatively TRBD1 or TRBD2 (5 bases each). This CDR3 comprises 15 residues. CDR1 SGHVS and CDR2 FNYEAQ come from the germline V gene. V was clipped by 5 bases and J by 6 bases, with 20 bases between them. CDR3 coding DNA: TGTGCCAGCAGCCCCTCGACTATGTGGGGCGGCGAGCAGTACTTC. Protein product: CASSPSTMWGGEQYF.

The chain uses TRBV27 and TRBJ1-5; 9 nucleotides line up with TRBD1. The CDR3 runs to 15 residues. Unmatched junction bases numbered 7, after V lost 5 bases and J lost 5 bases. Per the germline V gene, CDR1 is MNHEY and CDR2 is SMNVEV (reference sequence). This CDR3 is CASSPGTGKHQPQHF. For the CDR3, the DNA is TGTGCCAGCAGTCCCGGGACAGGGAAACATCAGCCCCAGCATTTT.

The V call is TRBV6-5, the J call TRBJ2-5, with D unresolved. Germline CDR1 and CDR2: MNHEY and SVGAGI. The CDR3 consists of 11 residues. V was shortened by 8 bases and J by 0 bases, with 4 bases between the two germline ends. The CDR3 DNA reads TGTGCCAGCGGGTACCAAGAGACCCAGTACTTC. It yields the protein CASGYQETQYF.

V is TRBV5-1 and J is TRBJ1-1, with D uncertain. Per germline, CDR1 SGHRS and CDR2 YFSETQ. CDR3 length: 14 residues. V was shortened by 2 bases and J by 0 bases, with 8 bases between the two germline ends. The CDR3 region is CASSFLQMNTEAFF. The CDR3 DNA follows: TGCGCCAGCAGCTTCCTACAGATGAACACTGAAGCTTTCTTT.

The chain employs TRBV30 and TRBJ2-3, with D unresolved. Germline CDR1 and CDR2: GTSNPN and SVGIG (reference sequence). Trimming shortened V by 7 bases and J by 7 bases, and 12 bases separated the two germline ends. This CDR3 has 11 amino acids. CDR3 sequence (DNA): TGTGCCTCGACCCTAGGTAATACGCAGTATTTT. Its translation is CASTLGNTQYF.

V and J are TRBV21-1 and TRBJ2-3. TRBV21-1 is termed a pseudogene. The CDR3 is 16 amino acids. The CDR3 DNA follows: TGTGCCAGCAGCAAAAGGGGACCTCCTCGGACAGATACGCAGTATTTT. Translating it yields CASSKRGPPRTDTQYF.